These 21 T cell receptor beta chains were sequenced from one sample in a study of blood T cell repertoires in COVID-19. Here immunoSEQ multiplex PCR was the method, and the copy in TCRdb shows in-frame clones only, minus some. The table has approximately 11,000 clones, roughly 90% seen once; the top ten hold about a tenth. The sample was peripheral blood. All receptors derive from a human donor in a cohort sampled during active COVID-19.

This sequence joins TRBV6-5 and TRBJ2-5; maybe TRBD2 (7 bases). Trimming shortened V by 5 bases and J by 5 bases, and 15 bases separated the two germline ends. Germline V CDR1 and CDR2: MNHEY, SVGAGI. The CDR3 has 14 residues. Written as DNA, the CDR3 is TGTGCCAGCAGTCCAACAGGGCGGGGGGAGACCCAGTACTTC. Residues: CASSPTGRGETQYF.

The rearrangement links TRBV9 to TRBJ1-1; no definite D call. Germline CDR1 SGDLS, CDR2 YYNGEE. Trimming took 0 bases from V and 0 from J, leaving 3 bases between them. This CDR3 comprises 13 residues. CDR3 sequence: CASSVGMNTEAFF. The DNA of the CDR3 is TGTGCCAGCAGCGTAGGTATGAACACTGAAGCTTTCTTT.

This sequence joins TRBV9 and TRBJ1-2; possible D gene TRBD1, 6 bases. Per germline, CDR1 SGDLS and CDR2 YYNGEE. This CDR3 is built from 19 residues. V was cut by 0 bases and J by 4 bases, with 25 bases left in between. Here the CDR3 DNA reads TGTGCCAGCAGCGTAGCTACGTCGGGAACAGGGAGTAAGGTCTATGGCTACACCTTC. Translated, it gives CASSVATSGTGSKVYGYTF.

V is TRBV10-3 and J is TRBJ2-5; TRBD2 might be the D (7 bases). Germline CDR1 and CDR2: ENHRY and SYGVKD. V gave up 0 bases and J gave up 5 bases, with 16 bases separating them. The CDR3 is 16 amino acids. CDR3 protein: CAISESVRGARETQYF. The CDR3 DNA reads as TGTGCCATCAGTGAGTCGGTCCGGGGGGCGCGTGAGACCCAGTACTTC.

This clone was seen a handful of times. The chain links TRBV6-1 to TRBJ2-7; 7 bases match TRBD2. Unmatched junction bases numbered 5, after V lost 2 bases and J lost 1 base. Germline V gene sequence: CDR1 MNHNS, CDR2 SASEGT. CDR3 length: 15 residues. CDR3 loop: CASSELGGSSYEQYF. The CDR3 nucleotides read TGTGCCAGCAGTGAATTGGGGGGGTCGTCCTACGAGCAGTACTTC.

The CDR3 region is CASSQDGKGVKLFF. The DNA of the CDR3 is TGCGCCAGCAGCCAAGATGGAAAGGGGGTAAAACTGTTTTTT. The chain uses TRBV4-3 and TRBJ1-4; tentatively, D is TRBD1 (6 bases). Trimming left V 0 bases short and J 10 bases short, with 12 bases between. Germline V gives CDR1 LGHNA, CDR2 YSLEER. The CDR3 loop spans 14 amino acids.

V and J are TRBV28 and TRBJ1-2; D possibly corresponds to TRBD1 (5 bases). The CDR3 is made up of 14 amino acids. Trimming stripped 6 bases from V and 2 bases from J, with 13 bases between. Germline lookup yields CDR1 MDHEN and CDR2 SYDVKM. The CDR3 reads CASSRQGVNYGYTF. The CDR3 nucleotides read TGTGCCAGCAGCCGACAAGGGGTGAACTATGGCTACACCTTC.

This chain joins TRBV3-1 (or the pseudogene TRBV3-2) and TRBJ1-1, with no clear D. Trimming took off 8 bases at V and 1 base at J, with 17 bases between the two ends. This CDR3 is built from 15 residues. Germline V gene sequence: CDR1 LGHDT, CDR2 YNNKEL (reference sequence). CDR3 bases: TGTGCCAGCCAGGTAAATGTGGCAGGGAACACTGAAGCTTTCTTT. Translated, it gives CASQVNVAGNTEAFF.

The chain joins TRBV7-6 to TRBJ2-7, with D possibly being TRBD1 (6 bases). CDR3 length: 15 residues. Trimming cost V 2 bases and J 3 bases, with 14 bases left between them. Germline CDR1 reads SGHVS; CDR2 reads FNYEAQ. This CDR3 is CASSLTGSTYYEQYF. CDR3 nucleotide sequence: TGTGCCAGCAGCTTAACAGGGTCTACATACTACGAGCAGTACTTC.

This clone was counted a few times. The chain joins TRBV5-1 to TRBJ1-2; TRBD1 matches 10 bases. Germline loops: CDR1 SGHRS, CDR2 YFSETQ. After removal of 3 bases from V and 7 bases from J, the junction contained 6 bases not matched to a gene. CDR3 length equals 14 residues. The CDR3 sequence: CASSSGQGVSGYTF. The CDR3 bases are TGCGCCAGCAGCTCAGGACAGGGGGTTAGTGGCTACACCTTC. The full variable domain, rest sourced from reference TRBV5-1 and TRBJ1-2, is KAGVTQTPRYLIKTRGQQVTLSCSPISGHRSVSWYQQTPGQGLQFLFEYFSETQRNKGNFPGRFSGRQFSNSRSEMNVSTLELGDSALYLCASSSGQGVSGYTFGSGTRLTVV.

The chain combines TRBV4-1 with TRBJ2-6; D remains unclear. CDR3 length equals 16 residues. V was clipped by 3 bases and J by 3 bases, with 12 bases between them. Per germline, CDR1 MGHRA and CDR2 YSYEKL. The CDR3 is CASSQPVPVGANVLTF. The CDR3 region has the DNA TGCGCCAGCAGCCAGCCAGTCCCCGTTGGGGCCAACGTCCTGACTTTC.

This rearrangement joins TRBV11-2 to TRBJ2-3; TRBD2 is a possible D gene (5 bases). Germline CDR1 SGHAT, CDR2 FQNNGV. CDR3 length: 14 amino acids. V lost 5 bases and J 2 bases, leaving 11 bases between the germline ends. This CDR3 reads CASSTSGVTDTQYF. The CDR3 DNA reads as TGTGCCAGCAGCACGTCCGGGGTCACAGATACGCAGTATTTT.

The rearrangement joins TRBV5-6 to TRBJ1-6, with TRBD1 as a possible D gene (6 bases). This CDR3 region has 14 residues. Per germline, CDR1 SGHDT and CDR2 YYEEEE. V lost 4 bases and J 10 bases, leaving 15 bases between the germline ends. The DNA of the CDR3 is TGTGCCAGCAGCCGAGGACAGTCGGGCTCACCCCTCCACTTT. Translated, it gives CASSRGQSGSPLHF. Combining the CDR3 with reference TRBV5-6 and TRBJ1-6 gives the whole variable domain DAGVTQSPTHLIKTRGQQVTLRCSPKSGHDTVSWYQQALGQGPQFIFQYYEEEERQRGNFPDRFSGHQFPNYSSELNVNALLLGDSALYLCASSRGQSGSPLHFGNGTRLTVT.

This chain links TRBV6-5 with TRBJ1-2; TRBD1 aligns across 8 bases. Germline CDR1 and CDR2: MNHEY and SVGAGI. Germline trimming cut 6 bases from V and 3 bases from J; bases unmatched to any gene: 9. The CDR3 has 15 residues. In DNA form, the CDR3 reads TGTGCCAGCAGGGAGCAGGGGGCGGCTGACTATGGCTACACCTTC. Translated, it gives CASREQGAADYGYTF.

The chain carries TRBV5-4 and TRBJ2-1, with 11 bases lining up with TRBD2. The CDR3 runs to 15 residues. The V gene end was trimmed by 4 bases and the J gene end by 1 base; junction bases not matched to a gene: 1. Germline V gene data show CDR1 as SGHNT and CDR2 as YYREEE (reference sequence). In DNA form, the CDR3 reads TGTGCCAGCAGCCGGACTAGCGGGTCCTACAATGAGCAGTTCTTC. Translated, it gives CASSRTSGSYNEQFF.

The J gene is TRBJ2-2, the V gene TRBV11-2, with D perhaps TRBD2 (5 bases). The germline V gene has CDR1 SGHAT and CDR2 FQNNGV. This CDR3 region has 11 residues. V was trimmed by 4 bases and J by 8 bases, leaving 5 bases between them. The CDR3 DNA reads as TGTGCCAGCAGCTGGGAGGGGGAGCTGTTTTTT. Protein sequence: CASSWEGELFF.

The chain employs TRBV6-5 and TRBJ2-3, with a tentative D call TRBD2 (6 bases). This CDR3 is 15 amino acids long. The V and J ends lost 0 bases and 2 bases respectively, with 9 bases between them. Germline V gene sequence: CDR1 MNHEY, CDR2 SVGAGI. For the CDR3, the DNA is TGTGCCAGCAGTTACTCCGGACTATACACAGATACGCAGTATTTT. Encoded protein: CASSYSGLYTDTQYF.

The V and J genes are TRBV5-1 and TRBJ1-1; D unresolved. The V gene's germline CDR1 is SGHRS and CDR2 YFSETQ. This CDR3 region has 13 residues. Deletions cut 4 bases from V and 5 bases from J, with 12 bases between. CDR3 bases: TGCGCCAGCAGCCCGGAGCGAGGTACTGAAGCTTTCTTT. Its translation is CASSPERGTEAFF.

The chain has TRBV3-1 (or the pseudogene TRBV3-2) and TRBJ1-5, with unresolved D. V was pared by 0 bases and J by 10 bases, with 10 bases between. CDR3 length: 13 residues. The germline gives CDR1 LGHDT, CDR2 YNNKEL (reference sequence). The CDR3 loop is CASSQDLGLPQHF. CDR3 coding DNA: TGTGCCAGCAGCCAAGACCTGGGCCTCCCCCAGCATTTT.

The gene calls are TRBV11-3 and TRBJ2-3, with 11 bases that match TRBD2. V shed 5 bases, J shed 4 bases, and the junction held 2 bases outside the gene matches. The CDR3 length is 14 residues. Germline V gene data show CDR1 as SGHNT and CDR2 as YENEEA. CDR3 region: CASSSSGGADTQYF. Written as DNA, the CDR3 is TGTGCCAGCAGCAGTAGCGGGGGGGCAGATACGCAGTATTTT.

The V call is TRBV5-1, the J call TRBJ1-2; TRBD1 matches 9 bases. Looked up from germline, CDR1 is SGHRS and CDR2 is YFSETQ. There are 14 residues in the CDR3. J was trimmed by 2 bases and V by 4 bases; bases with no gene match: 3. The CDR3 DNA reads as TGCGCCAGCAGCGCGGGACAGGGAAACTATGGCTACACCTTC. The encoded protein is CASSAGQGNYGYTF.